Below are 24 T cell receptor beta chains sequenced from a single sample in a study of blood T cell repertoires in COVID-19. Measured with immunoSEQ multiplex PCR; TCRdb has only the in-frame clones, and not every one. This table holds about 370,000 clones, 85% to 90% found once. The material sequenced was PBMCs or T cells enriched from blood (not recorded which). The origin of the receptors is a man younger than 30 who had recovered from COVID-19.

The chain joins TRBV4-1 to TRBJ1-1, with D possibly TRBD1 on 6 matching bases. With 0 bases removed from V and 4 bases from J, the gap between germline ends came to 15 bases. From germline, CDR1 is MGHRA and CDR2 YSYEKL. This CDR3 region has 16 residues. The CDR3 nucleotides read TGCGCCAGCAGCCAAGATATTAGGGCAGGGGTCACTGAAGCTTTCTTT. Protein: CASSQDIRAGVTEAFF.

About this clone: The sample carries other DNA sequences with the same CDR3. The chain combines TRBV3-1 (or the pseudogene TRBV3-2) with TRBJ1-2; TRBD1 matches at 8 bases. Looked up from germline, CDR1 is LGHDT and CDR2 is YNNKEL (reference sequence). This CDR3 spans 13 amino acids. Trimming removed 4 bases from V and 8 bases from J; junction bases left unmatched: 6. The CDR3 coding sequence is TGTGCCAGCAGCCCTGGACAGGGAGGAGGCTACACCTTC. It yields the protein CASSPGQGGGYTF.

V is TRBV5-1 and J is TRBJ1-4; D gene unclear. Trimming removed 4 bases at V and 8 bases at J, with 18 bases between. Germline V gene data show CDR1 as SGHRS and CDR2 as YFSETQ. This CDR3 spans 15 amino acids. The CDR3 DNA follows: TGCGCCAGCAGCGCCGTGCGGGCGCCGAACGAAAAACTGTTTTTT. It yields the protein CASSAVRAPNEKLFF. The variable domain in full, with the rest retrieved from reference TRBV5-1 and TRBJ1-4, is KAGVTQTPRYLIKTRGQQVTLSCSPISGHRSVSWYQQTPGQGLQFLFEYFSETQRNKGNFPGRFSGRQFSNSRSEMNVSTLELGDSALYLCASSAVRAPNEKLFFGSGTQLSVL.

This clone has just one count. The chain carries TRBV5-5 and TRBJ2-1; 9 bases agree with TRBD2. Germline lookup yields CDR1 SGHKS and CDR2 YYEKEE (reference sequence). The CDR3 consists of 19 residues. Losses at the gene ends were 4 bases for V and 9 bases for J; bases not matched to a gene: 23. The CDR3, as DNA: TGTGCCAGCAGCACAGAAGCGGGGGGCCATTTTATCCCCGCTTTTGAGCAGTTCTTC. Its translation is CASSTEAGGHFIPAFEQFF.

The chain is built from TRBV3-1 (or the pseudogene TRBV3-2) and TRBJ1-2; TRBD1 might be the D (6 bases). V dropped 4 bases and J dropped 4 bases, with 13 bases sitting between them. This CDR3 region has 14 residues. The germline V gene has CDR1 LGHDT and CDR2 YNNKEL (reference sequence). CDR3 sequence: CASSRLTGAYGYTF. DNA for the CDR3: TGTGCCAGCAGCCGCCTGACAGGAGCCTATGGCTACACCTTC.

V usage is TRBV7-3 and J usage is TRBJ2-3; TRBD2 matches 9 bases. The CDR3 runs 15 residues. Germline loops: CDR1 SGHTA, CDR2 FQGTGA. The junction had 4 bases not matched to a gene; V was cut back by 4 bases and J by 2 bases. CDR3 DNA sequence: TGTGCCAGCAGCTCCCCTAGCGGGAACACAGATACGCAGTATTTT. This codes for CASSSPSGNTDTQYF.

This chain connects TRBV6-1 to TRBJ2-7; TRBD1 might be the D (6 bases). Trimming stripped 3 bases from V and 6 bases from J, with 12 bases between. CDR1 is MNHNS and CDR2 is SASEGT in the germline V gene. There are 13 residues in the CDR3. The CDR3 region is CASSDSVQGEQYF. The DNA of the CDR3 is TGTGCCAGCAGTGATTCGGTACAGGGCGAGCAGTACTTC.

The V and J genes are TRBV7-8 and TRBJ2-1; 9 nucleotides line up with TRBD2. The trim removed 1 base at V and 7 bases at J, leaving 14 bases unmatched. The CDR3 covers 18 residues. CDR1 and CDR2 (germline): SGHVS, FQNEAQ. In DNA form, the CDR3 reads TGTGCCAGCAGCTTAGTGATGGGGGGACTAGCAGGGATGAATGAGCAGTTCTTC. Translation gives CASSLVMGGLAGMNEQFF. The full variable domain, its missing parts supplied by reference TRBV7-8 and TRBJ2-1, is GAGVSQSPRYKVAKRGQDVALRCDPISGHVSLFWYQQALGQGPEFLTYFQNEAQLDKSGLPSDRFFAERPEGSVSTLKIQRTQQEDSAVYLCASSLVMGGLAGMNEQFFGPGTRLTVL.

V usage is TRBV9 and J usage is TRBJ1-5; a possible D gene is TRBD1 (6 bases). Germline CDR1 reads SGDLS; CDR2 reads YYNGEE. Trimming pared 2 bases from V and 5 bases from J, leaving 20 bases between. This CDR3 spans 17 amino acids. In DNA form, the CDR3 reads TGTGCCAGCAGCGTGGGGCCGTTAGGGGGGGTTGATCAGCCCCAGCATTTT. Amino acids: CASSVGPLGGVDQPQHF.

This chain joins TRBV3-1 (or the pseudogene TRBV3-2) and TRBJ1-3; D remains ambiguous. The V end lost 4 bases, the J end lost 4 bases, and 5 bases lay between the germline ends. The CDR3 sequence is 12 residues long. Germline CDR1 and CDR2: LGHDT and YNNKEL (reference sequence). CDR3 region: CASSPQGNTIYF. The CDR3 nucleotides are TGTGCCAGCAGCCCGCAGGGAAACACCATATATTTT.

This clone was seen once. V and J are TRBV7-2 and TRBJ2-5; a possible D gene is TRBD1 (6 bases). Germline-derived CDR1 and CDR2 are SGHTA and FQGNSA. The CDR3 has 15 residues. V shed 3 bases and J shed 5 bases, with 16 bases lying between them. Here the CDR3 reads CASSFAGDPWETQYF. The CDR3 DNA sequence: TGTGCCAGCAGCTTTGCAGGGGATCCTTGGGAGACCCAGTACTTC.

The V gene is TRBV5-4, the J gene TRBJ1-1; the D is unclear. Germline lookup yields CDR1 SGHNT and CDR2 YYREEE (reference sequence). The CDR3 is made up of 16 amino acids. V gave up 0 bases and J gave up 0 bases, with 12 bases separating them. The CDR3 sequence is CASSLGGGNMNTEAFF. The DNA of the CDR3 is TGTGCCAGCAGCTTGGGAGGTGGAAACATGAACACTGAAGCTTTCTTT.

The chain combines TRBV7-2 with TRBJ1-2, with D perhaps TRBD1 (5 bases). The CDR3 has 12 residues. The V gene's germline CDR1 is SGHTA and CDR2 FQGNSA. Trimming stripped 3 bases from V and 5 bases from J, with 7 bases between. As DNA, the CDR3 is TGTGCCAGCAGCTTGGGGCATTATGGCTACACCTTC. Translated: CASSLGHYGYTF.

The chain is built from TRBV4-3 and TRBJ1-6; no reliable D call. Per germline, CDR1 LGHNA and CDR2 YSLEER. V was clipped by 1 base and J by 0 bases, with 16 bases between them. CDR3 length: 19 residues. The CDR3 DNA reads as TGCGCCAGCAGCCAAGGTTCCTACACCTCTAGCTCCTATAATTCACCCCTCCACTTT. It is translated as CASSQGSYTSSSYNSPLHF.

This clone has just a few counts. The CDR3 is CASSNPTGYEQYF. The CDR3 bases are TGTGCCAGCAGTAATCCCACAGGGTACGAGCAGTACTTC. The rearrangement uses TRBV25-1 and TRBJ2-7; D might be TRBD1 (6 bases). V lost 5 bases, J lost 4 bases, and 12 bases lay in between. This CDR3 is 13 amino acids long. Germline V gene lookup returns CDR1 MGHDK and CDR2 SYGVNS.

The chain uses TRBV28 and TRBJ2-1; 11 bases line up with TRBD2. J gave up 9 bases and V 8 bases, and 15 bases lay outside the gene matches. The CDR3 spans 16 residues. Germline CDR1 MDHEN, CDR2 SYDVKM. The CDR3 protein is CASRRLGLAGGREQFF. The CDR3 DNA sequence: TGTGCCAGCCGCAGGCTAGGGCTAGCGGGAGGCCGTGAGCAGTTCTTC.

The chain employs TRBV15 and TRBJ2-5, with a weak D call TRBD1 (5 bases). From germline, CDR1 is LNHNV and CDR2 YYDKDF (reference sequence). Deletions cut 4 bases from V and 0 bases from J, with 12 bases between. The CDR3 is 15 amino acids. CDR3 in DNA: TGTGCCACCAGCAACAGGCAATTGTACCAAGAGACCCAGTACTTC. It encodes CATSNRQLYQETQYF.

This clone has a single count. The chain carries TRBV7-3 and TRBJ2-7, with D perhaps TRBD1 (5 bases). Germline CDR1 reads SGHTA; CDR2 reads FQGTGA. The CDR3 loop spans 14 amino acids. V was trimmed by 5 bases and J by 4 bases, leaving 15 bases between them. The CDR3 nucleotides read TGTGCCAGCAGCCTCTCGGCAGGGTCATACGAGCAGTACTTC. Its translation: CASSLSAGSYEQYF.

This clone was recorded a few times. J is TRBJ1-4 and V is TRBV15; 9 bases align to TRBD1. The germline V gene has CDR1 LNHNV and CDR2 YYDKDF (reference sequence). CDR3 length equals 13 residues. J lost 8 bases, V lost 8 bases, and 6 bases had no gene match. In DNA, the CDR3 is TGTGCCACCGGTACAGGGGGCGACGAAAAACTGTTTTTT. This gives the protein CATGTGGDEKLFF.

This clone came up once. The germline gene is not matched at one end of the junction; a read error may be the cause. The chain is built from TRBV25-1 and TRBJ2-2; 8 bases fit TRBD2. CDR1 is MGHDK and CDR2 is SYGVNS in the germline V gene. The CDR3 length is 16 residues. The CDR3 spells CASSEFSGAGSGELFF. As DNA, the CDR3 is TGTGCCAGTAGTGAATTTAGCGGGGCAGGGTCCGGGGAGCTGTTTTTT.

CDR3 protein: CASNGEVPNTEAFF. The CDR3 DNA reads TGTGCCAGCAACGGAGAGGTACCGAACACTGAAGCTTTCTTT. The chain carries TRBV6-5 and TRBJ1-1; no definite D call. The CDR3 is made up of 14 amino acids. Germline V lookup: CDR1 MNHEY, CDR2 SVGAGI. V lost 7 bases and J lost 1, with 13 bases in between.

CDR3 in DNA: TGTGCCAGCAGCCCCTGGGGGGGCCCCAATCAGCCCCAGCATTTT. Protein product: CASSPWGGPNQPQHF. This chain uses TRBV5-6 with TRBJ1-5; maybe TRBD1 (6 bases). V was clipped by 4 bases and J by 3 bases, with 14 bases between them. Germline V gene lookup returns CDR1 SGHDT and CDR2 YYEEEE. This CDR3 has 15 amino acids.

The chain joins TRBV4-2 to TRBJ2-6, with TRBD1 matching 8 bases. The CDR3 consists of 17 residues. Per the germline V gene, CDR1 is LGHNA and CDR2 is YNFKEQ. J lost 0 bases, V lost 1 base, and 2 bases had no gene match. The CDR3 loop is CASSQGTGTSGANVLTF. In DNA, the CDR3 is TGTGCCAGCAGCCAAGGGACAGGGACCTCTGGGGCCAACGTCCTGACTTTC.

This chain uses TRBV5-5 with TRBJ2-5, with a tentative D call TRBD1 (5 bases). This CDR3 spans 17 amino acids. Germline V gene data show CDR1 as SGHKS and CDR2 as YYEKEE (reference sequence). Trimming took 1 base from V and 1 from J, leaving 17 bases between them. The CDR3 spells CASSLFRGPDVQETQYF. The CDR3 nucleotides read TGTGCCAGCAGCTTGTTTAGGGGCCCAGATGTCCAAGAGACCCAGTACTTC. The entire variable domain, with the rest obtained from reference TRBV5-5 and TRBJ2-5, is as follows: DAGVTQSPTHLIKTRGQQVTLRCSPISGHKSVSWYQQVLGQGPQFIFQYYEKEERGRGNFPDRFSARQFPNYSSELNVNALLLGDSALYLCASSLFRGPDVQETQYFGPGTRLLVL.